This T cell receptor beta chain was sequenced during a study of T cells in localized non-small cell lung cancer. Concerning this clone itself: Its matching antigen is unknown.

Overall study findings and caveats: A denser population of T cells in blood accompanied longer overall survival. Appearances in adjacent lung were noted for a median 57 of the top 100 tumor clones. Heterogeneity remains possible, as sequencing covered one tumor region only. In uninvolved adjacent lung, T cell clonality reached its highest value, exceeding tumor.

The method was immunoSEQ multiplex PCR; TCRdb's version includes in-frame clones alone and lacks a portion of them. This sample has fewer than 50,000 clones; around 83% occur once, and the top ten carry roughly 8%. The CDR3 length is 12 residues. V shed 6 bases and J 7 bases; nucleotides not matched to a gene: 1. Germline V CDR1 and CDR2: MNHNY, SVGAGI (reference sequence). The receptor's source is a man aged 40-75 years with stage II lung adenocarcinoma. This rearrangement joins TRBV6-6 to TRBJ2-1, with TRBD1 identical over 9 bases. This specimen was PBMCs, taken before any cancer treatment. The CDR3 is CASRQGANEQFF. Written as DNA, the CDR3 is TGTGCCAGCAGACAGGGGGCGAATGAGCAGTTCTTC.